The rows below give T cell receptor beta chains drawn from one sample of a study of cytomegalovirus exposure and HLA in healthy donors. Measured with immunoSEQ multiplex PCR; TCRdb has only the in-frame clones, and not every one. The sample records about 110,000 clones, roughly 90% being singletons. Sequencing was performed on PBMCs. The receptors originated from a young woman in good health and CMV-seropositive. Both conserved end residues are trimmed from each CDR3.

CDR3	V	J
ASSALGGQLDEKLF	TRBV25-1	TRBJ1-4
ASTFNQETQY	TRBV2	TRBJ2-5
ATSRDYTGTDTQY	TRBV15	TRBJ2-3
ASSQETRPGLGVEQF	TRBV4-3	TRBJ2-1
ASSASGTSGGYEQY	TRBV9	TRBJ2-7
ASSNRAFNTDTQY	TRBV27	TRBJ2-3
ASSLEGLSIYEQY	TRBV27	TRBJ2-7
ASSPDNLGELF	TRBV11-2	TRBJ2-2
ASSSTLAGARTEAF	TRBV7-9	TRBJ1-1
SVEGWGRETQY	TRBV29-1	TRBJ2-5
ATSRDMGDEQF	TRBV15	TRBJ2-1
SVVWAGGDFSTDTQY	TRBV29-1	TRBJ2-3
ASSLRTGGTEAF	TRBV5-4	TRBJ1-1
ASSLLGQRETQY	TRBV28	TRBJ2-5
ASSSPTGFGYEQY	TRBV27	TRBJ2-7
ASSPPGLAGPYEQY	TRBV18	TRBJ2-7
SVERRDRGYNEQF	TRBV29-1	TRBJ2-1
ASSVAPGWSGNTIY	TRBV9	TRBJ1-3
ASSDRTADRKQY	TRBV2	TRBJ2-7
ASSYMGLAGGGQETQY	TRBV28	TRBJ2-5
ASSVGTGRGGRDTQY	TRBV9	TRBJ2-3
ASSQAGQGSGELF	TRBV4-2	TRBJ2-2
ASSYIGGPVTGELF	TRBV6-5	TRBJ2-2
ASSQGSGRVGNEQF	TRBV14	TRBJ2-1
AISGTGQGQPQH	TRBV10-3	TRBJ1-5
ASRGALLVSEAF	TRBV19	TRBJ1-1
ASSLEPAGYYEQY	TRBV7-2	TRBJ2-7
ASSLVDSGNGYT	TRBV7-9	TRBJ1-2
ASSDGVNTEAF	TRBV9	TRBJ1-1
ASSPTSGRAWNEQF	TRBV7-9	TRBJ2-1
ASSDRETDTQY	TRBV25-1	TRBJ2-3
ASSPDSAGEKLF	TRBV18	TRBJ1-4